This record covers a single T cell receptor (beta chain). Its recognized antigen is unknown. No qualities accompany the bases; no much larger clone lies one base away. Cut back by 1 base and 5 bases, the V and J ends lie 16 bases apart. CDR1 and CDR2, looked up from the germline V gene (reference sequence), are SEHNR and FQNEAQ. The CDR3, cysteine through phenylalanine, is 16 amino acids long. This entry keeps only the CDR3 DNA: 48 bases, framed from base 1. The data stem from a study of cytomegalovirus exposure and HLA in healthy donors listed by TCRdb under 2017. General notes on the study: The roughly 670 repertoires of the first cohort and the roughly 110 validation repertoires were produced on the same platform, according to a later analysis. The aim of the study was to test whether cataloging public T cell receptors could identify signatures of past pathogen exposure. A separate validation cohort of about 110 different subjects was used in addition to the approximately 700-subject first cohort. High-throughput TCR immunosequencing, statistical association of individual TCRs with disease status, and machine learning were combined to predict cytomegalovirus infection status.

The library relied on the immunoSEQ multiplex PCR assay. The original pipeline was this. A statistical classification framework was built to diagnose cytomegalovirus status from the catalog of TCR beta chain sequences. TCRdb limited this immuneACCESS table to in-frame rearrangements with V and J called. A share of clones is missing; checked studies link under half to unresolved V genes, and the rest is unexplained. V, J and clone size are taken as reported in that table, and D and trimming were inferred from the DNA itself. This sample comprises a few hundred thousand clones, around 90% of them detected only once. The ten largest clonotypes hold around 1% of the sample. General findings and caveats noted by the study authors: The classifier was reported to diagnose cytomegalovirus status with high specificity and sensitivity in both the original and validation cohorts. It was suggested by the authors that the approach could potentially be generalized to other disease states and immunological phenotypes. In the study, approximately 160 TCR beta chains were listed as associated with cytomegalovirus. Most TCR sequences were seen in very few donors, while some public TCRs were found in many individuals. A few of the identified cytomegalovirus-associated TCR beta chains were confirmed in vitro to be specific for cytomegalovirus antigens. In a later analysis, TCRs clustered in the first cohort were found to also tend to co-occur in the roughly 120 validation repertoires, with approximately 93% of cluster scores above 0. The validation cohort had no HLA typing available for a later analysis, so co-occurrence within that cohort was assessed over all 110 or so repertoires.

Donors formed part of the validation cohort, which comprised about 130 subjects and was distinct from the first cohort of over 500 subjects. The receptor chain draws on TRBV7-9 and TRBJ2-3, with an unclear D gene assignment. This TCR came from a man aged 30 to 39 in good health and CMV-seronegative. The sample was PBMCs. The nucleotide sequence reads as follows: TGTGCCAGCAGCTTAGTCGCCCCAAGAGCCAAAGATACGCAGTATTTT. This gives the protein CASSLVAPRAKDTQYF. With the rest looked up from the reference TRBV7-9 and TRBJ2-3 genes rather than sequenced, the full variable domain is DTGVSQNPRHKITKRGQNVTFRCDPISEHNRLYWYRQTLGQGPEFLTYFQNEAQLEKSRLLSDRFSAERPKGSFSTLEIQRTEQGDSAMYLCASSLVAPRAKDTQYFGPGTRLTVL.